This T cell receptor (beta chain) was obtained from a study of blood T cell repertoires in COVID-19. Looking at the study overall: Researchers got acute and convalescent COVID-19 samples from the United States, Italy and Spain.

Germline V lookup: CDR1 LNHDA, CDR2 SQIVND (reference sequence). The CDR3 consists of 11 residues. The J segment lost 15 bases and the V segment lost 10 bases, leaving 11 bases of the junction unmatched. Sequencing was performed with immunoSEQ multiplex PCR; in TCRdb, only in-frame clones are kept and a portion is missing. This sample carries around 140,000 clones, roughly 69% of them seen once, and the ten largest clones take approximately 2%. This clone has a handful of counts. The chain combines TRBV19 with TRBJ2-1; TRBD2 agrees at 8 bases. The receptor was isolated from a woman between 65 and 79 years old with acute or convalescent COVID-19. What was sequenced was peripheral blood. The CDR3 reads CATQSGTSLFF. Written as DNA, the CDR3 is TGTGCCACCCAATCAGGGACTAGTCTGTTCTTC.